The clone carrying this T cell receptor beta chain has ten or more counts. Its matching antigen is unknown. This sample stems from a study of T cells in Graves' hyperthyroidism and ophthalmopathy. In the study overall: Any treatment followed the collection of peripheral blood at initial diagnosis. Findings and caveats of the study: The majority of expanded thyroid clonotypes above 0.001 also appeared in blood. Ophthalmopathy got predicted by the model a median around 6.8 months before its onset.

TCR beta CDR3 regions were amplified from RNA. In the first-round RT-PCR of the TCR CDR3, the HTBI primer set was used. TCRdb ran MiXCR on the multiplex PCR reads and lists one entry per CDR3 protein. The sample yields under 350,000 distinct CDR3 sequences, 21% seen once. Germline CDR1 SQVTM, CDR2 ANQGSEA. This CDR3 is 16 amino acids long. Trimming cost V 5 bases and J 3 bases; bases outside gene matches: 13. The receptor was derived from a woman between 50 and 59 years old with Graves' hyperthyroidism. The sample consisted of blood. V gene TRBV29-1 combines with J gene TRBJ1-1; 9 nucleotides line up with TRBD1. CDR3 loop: CSVKGTGTGSDTEAFF. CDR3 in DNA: TGCAGCGTTAAGGGGACCGGGACAGGGAGCGACACTGAAGCTTTCTTT.